A single sample gave rise to the 15 T cell receptor beta chains below, sequenced in a study of T cell changes during pregnancy in multiple sclerosis. Sequencing was performed with immunoSEQ multiplex PCR; in TCRdb, only in-frame clones are kept and a portion is missing. The sample records some 110,000 clones, about 90% being singletons. The sample consisted of peripheral blood, taken before pregnancy. The receptor set was obtained from a female donor with multiple sclerosis, enrolled in a pregnancy study.

This rearrangement joins TRBV19 to TRBJ2-3, with 13 bases that match TRBD2. CDR1 is LNHDA, CDR2 SQIVND, per germline (reference sequence). Trimming removed 4 bases from V and 2 bases from J; junction bases left unmatched: 3. CDR3 length: 16 amino acids. CDR3: CASSTGLAGLTDTQYF. CDR3 in DNA: TGTGCCAGTAGTACGGGACTAGCGGGGCTCACAGATACGCAGTATTTT.

V gene TRBV13 combines with J gene TRBJ1-6; no reliable D call. Per the germline V gene, CDR1 is PRHDT and CDR2 is FYEKMQ (reference sequence). This CDR3 has 14 residues. Trimming took 3 bases from V and 9 from J, leaving 12 bases between them. CDR3 sequence (DNA): TGTGCCAGCAGCTTTGTCCAAGTCGGTTCACCCCTCCACTTT. It translates to CASSFVQVGSPLHF.

This rearrangement joins TRBV11-3 to TRBJ2-5; 7 bases line up with TRBD2. The V segment lost 0 bases and the J segment 0 bases; nucleotides outside the gene matches: 7. CDR1 and CDR2 (germline): SGHNT, YENEEA. This CDR3 comprises 17 residues. In DNA form, the CDR3 reads TGTGCCAGCAGCTTAGACGGCGGGGGAAAGTACCAAGAGACCCAGTACTTC. As protein: CASSLDGGGKYQETQYF.

The gene calls are TRBV28 and TRBJ1-1, with unresolved D. Trimming removed 4 bases at V and 1 base at J, with 10 bases between. The CDR3 runs to 14 residues. Germline V gives CDR1 MDHEN, CDR2 SYDVKM. For the CDR3, the DNA is TGTGCCAGCAGTTCAGGCCTACCGAACACTGAAGCTTTCTTT. It specifies CASSSGLPNTEAFF.

The V call is TRBV29-1, the J call TRBJ2-3; D is perhaps TRBD2 (5 bases). Germline CDR1 is SQVTM and CDR2 is ANQGSEA. Trimming removed 0 bases from V and 6 bases from J, with 10 bases in between. The CDR3 is 13 residues long. For the CDR3, the DNA is TGCAGCGTTGAAGACTGGCGAGGGGATACGCAGTATTTT. This sequence encodes CSVEDWRGDTQYF.

This clone was recorded only once. The chain has TRBV19 and TRBJ1-2; unclear D gene. V dropped 1 base and J dropped 2 bases, with 8 bases sitting between them. CDR3 length: 14 residues. Germline V gene data show CDR1 as LNHDA and CDR2 as SQIVND (reference sequence). CDR3 sequence: CASSIVNSNYGYTF. The CDR3 DNA follows: TGTGCCAGTAGTATAGTGAACAGCAACTATGGCTACACCTTC.

This clone was counted a single time. This chain uses TRBV2 with TRBJ2-5; no clear D. With 7 bases removed from V and 3 bases from J, the gap between germline ends came to 6 bases. Per the germline V gene, CDR1 is SNHLY and CDR2 is FYNNEI. This CDR3 has 11 amino acids. The CDR3 sequence: CASKTEETQYF. The CDR3 DNA reads TGTGCCAGCAAAACGGAAGAGACCCAGTACTTC.

The chain recombines TRBV4-2 with TRBJ2-7, with 9 bases aligning to TRBD1. Germline CDR1 reads LGHNA; CDR2 reads YNFKEQ. This CDR3 is 16 amino acids long. V dropped 2 bases and J dropped 3; count of bases not matched to a gene: 8. CDR3 DNA sequence: TGTGCCAGCAGCCAATCAATCCGGGACAGGGACTACGAGCAGTACTTC. Translated, it gives CASSQSIRDRDYEQYF.

The gene calls are TRBV4-1 and TRBJ2-7; possibly TRBD1 for D (6 bases). With 0 bases removed from V and 0 bases from J, the gap between germline ends came to 12 bases. The CDR3 is 16 residues long. CDR1 is MGHRA and CDR2 is YSYEKL in the germline V gene. CDR3 region: CASSQDLDSYSYEQYF. The CDR3 region has the DNA TGCGCCAGCAGCCAAGATTTGGACAGCTACTCCTACGAGCAGTACTTC.

The chain combines TRBV5-1 with TRBJ2-6; D not resolved. Germline CDR1 SGHRS, CDR2 YFSETQ. This CDR3 spans 15 amino acids. The V end was cut by 0 bases, the J end by 1 base, with 5 bases between. The CDR3 protein is CASSLGQSGANVLTF. CDR3 nucleotides: TGCGCCAGCAGCTTGGGCCAGTCTGGGGCCAACGTCCTGACTTTC.

The gene calls are TRBV30 and TRBJ1-6; a weak D match, TRBD1 (6 bases). Germline-derived CDR1 and CDR2 are GTSNPN and SVGIG (reference sequence). Trimming shortened V by 7 bases and J by 7 bases, and 17 bases separated the two germline ends. The length of the CDR3 is 14 residues. CDR3 region: CALYPGTRNSPLHF. Here the CDR3 DNA reads TGTGCCTTATACCCCGGGACAAGGAATTCACCCCTCCACTTT.

The V and J genes are TRBV9 and TRBJ2-7; TRBD1 matches 9 bases. The ends lost 4 bases at V and 5 bases at J; junction bases unmatched: 1. Germline V gene data show CDR1 as SGDLS and CDR2 as YYNGEE. This CDR3 has 12 residues. CDR3 sequence (DNA): TGTGCCAGCAGCCGGACAGGGGACGAGCAGTACTTC. Translated, it gives CASSRTGDEQYF.

This chain joins TRBV2 and TRBJ2-1, with D tentatively TRBD2 (5 bases). Germline CDR1 and CDR2: SNHLY and FYNNEI. Trimming took off 2 bases at V and 7 bases at J, with 18 bases between the two ends. CDR3 length equals 16 residues. Here the CDR3 reads CASSEYGKTTPNEQFF. The CDR3 DNA is TGTGCCAGCAGTGAATACGGGAAGACTACCCCAAATGAGCAGTTCTTC.

The chain employs TRBV7-2 and TRBJ2-1; 7 nucleotides match TRBD1. This CDR3 has 15 amino acids. V was pared by 3 bases and J by 6 bases, with 8 bases of the junction left unmatched. The germline V gene has CDR1 SGHTA and CDR2 FQGNSA. CDR3 DNA: TGTGCCAGCAGCTTTCGACAGGGACAGAGCAATGAGCAGTTCTTC. As protein: CASSFRQGQSNEQFF.

The gene calls are TRBV5-4 and TRBJ1-1, with TRBD1 identical over 10 bases. The length of the CDR3 is 16 residues. Per germline, CDR1 SGHNT and CDR2 YYREEE (reference sequence). The junction had 12 bases not matched to a gene; V was cut back by 5 bases and J by 5 bases. The CDR3 is CASSLDRGFRDTEAFF. The CDR3 nucleotides are TGTGCCAGCAGTCTGGACAGGGGGTTTCGAGATACTGAAGCTTTCTTT.